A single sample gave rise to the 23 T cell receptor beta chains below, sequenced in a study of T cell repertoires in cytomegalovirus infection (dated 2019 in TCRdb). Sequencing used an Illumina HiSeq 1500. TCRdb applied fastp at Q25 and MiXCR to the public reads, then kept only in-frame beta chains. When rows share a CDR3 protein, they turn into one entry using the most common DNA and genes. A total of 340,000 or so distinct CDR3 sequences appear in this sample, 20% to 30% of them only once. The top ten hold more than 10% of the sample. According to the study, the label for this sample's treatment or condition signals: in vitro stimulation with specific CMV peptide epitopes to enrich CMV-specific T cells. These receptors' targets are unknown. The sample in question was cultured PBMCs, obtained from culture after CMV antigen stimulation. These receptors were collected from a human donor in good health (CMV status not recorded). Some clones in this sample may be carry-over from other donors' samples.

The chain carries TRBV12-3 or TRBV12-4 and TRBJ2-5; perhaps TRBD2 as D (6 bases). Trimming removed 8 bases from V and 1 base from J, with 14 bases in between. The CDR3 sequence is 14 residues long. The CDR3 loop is CASALGGSQETQYF. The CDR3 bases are TGTGCCAGCGCCCTGGGAGGCTCCCAAGAGACCCAGTACTTC.

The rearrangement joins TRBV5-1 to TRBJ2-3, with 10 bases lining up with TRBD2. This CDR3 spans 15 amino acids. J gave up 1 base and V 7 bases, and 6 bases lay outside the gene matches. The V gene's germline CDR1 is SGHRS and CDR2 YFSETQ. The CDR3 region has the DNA TGCGCCAGCGGACAAGCGGGAGGGCGCACAGATACGCAGTATTTT. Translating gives CASGQAGGRTDTQYF.

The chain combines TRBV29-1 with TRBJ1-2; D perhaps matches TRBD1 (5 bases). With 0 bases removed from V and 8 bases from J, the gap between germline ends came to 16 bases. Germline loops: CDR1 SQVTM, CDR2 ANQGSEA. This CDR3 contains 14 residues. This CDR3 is CSVEDPGRQTGYTF. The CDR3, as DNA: TGCAGCGTTGAAGATCCGGGGCGACAGACAGGCTACACCTTC.

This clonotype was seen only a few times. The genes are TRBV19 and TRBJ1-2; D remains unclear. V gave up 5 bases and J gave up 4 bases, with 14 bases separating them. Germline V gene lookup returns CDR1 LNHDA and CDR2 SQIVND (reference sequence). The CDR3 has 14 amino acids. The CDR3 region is CASSYKGTSYGYTF. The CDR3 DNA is TGTGCCAGTAGTTACAAGGGCACTTCCTATGGCTACACCTTC.

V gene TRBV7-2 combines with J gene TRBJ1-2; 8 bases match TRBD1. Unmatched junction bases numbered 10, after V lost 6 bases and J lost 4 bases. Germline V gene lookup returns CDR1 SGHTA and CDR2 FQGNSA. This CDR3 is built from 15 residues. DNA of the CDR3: TGTGCCAGCAGTCGCGAACAGGGGGTGGCCTATGGCTACACCTTC. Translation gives CASSREQGVAYGYTF.

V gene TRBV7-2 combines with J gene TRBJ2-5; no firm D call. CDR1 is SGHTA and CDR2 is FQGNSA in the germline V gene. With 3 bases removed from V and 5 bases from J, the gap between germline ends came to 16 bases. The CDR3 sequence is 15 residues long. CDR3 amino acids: CASSFPPGLGETQYF. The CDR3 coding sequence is TGTGCCAGCAGCTTCCCGCCTGGCCTCGGGGAGACCCAGTACTTC.

The CDR3 is CASSGGGVETQYF. CDR3 coding DNA: TGTGCCAGCAGTGGTGGGGGAGTGGAGACCCAGTACTTC. The chain couples TRBV2 to TRBJ2-5; D might be TRBD1 or TRBD2, each matching 5 bases. The germline CDR1 and CDR2 sequences are SNHLY and FYNNEI. Deletions cut 4 bases from V and 5 bases from J, with 11 bases between. CDR3 size: 13 residues.

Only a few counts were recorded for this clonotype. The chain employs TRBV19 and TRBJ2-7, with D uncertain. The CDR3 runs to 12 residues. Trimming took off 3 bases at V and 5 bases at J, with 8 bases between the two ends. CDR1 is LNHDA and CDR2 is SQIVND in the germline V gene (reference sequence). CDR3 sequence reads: CASSIVGNEQYF. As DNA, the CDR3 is TGTGCCAGTAGTATTGTGGGGAACGAGCAGTACTTC.

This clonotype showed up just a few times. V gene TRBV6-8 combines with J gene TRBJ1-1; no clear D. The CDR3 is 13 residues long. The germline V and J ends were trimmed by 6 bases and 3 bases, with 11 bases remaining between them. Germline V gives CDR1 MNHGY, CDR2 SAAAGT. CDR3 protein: CASSWNRYTEAFF. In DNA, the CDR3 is TGTGCCAGCAGCTGGAACAGATACACTGAAGCTTTCTTT.

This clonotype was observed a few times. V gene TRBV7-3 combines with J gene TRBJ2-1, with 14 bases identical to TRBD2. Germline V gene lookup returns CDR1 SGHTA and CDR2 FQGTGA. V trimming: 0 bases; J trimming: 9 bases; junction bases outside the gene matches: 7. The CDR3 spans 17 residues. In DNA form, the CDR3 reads TGTGCCAGCAGCTTAACGGGGACTAGCGGGAGTCGGGGTGAGCAGTTCTTC. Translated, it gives CASSLTGTSGSRGEQFF. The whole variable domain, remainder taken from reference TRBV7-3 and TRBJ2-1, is GAGVSQTPSNKVTEKGKYVELRCDPISGHTALYWYRQSLGQGPEFLIYFQGTGAADDSGLPNDRFFAVRPEGSVSTLKIQRTERGDSAVYLCASSLTGTSGSRGEQFFGPGTRLTVL.

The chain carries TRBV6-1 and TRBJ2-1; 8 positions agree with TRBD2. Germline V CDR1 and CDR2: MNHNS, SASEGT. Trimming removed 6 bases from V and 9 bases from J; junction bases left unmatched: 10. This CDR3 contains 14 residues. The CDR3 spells CASRALAAIGEQFF. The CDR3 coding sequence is TGTGCCAGCAGGGCACTAGCGGCCATCGGTGAGCAGTTCTTC.

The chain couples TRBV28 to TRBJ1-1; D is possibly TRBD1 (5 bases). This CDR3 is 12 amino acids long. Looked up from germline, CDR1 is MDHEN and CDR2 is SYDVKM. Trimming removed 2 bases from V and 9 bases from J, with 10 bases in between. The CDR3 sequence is CASSLEGFKAFF. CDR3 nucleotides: TGTGCCAGCAGTTTAGAGGGGTTCAAAGCTTTCTTT.

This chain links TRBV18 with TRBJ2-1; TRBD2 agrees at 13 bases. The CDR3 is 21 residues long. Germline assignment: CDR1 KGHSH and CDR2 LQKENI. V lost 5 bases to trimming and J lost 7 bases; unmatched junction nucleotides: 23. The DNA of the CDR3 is TGTGCCAGCTCATCCGATTCGAAGACTAGCGGGAGGCCAACACTGGGGAATGAGCAGTTCTTC. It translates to CASSSDSKTSGRPTLGNEQFF.

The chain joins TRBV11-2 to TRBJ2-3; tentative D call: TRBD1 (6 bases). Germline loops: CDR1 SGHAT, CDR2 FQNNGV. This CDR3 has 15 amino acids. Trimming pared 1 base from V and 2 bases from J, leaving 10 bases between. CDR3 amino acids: CASSLGQGTTDTQYF. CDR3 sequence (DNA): TGTGCCAGCAGCTTAGGTCAGGGGACCACAGATACGCAGTATTTT.

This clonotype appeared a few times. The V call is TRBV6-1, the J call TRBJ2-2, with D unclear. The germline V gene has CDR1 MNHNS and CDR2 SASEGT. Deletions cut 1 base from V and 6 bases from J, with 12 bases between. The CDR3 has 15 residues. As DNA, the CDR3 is TGTGCCAGCAGTGAAGGCAGACACATGCCCGGGGAGCTGTTTTTT. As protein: CASSEGRHMPGELFF.

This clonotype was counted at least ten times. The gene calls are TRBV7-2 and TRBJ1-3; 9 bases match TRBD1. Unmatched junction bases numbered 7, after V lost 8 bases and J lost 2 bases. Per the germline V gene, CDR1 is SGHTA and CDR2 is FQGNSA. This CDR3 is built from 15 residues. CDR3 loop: CASGDRVDTGNTIYF. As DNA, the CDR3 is TGTGCCAGCGGGGACAGGGTGGATACTGGAAACACCATATATTTT. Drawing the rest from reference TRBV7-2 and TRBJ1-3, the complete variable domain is GAGVSQSPSNKVTEKGKDVELRCDPISGHTALYWYRQSLGQGLEFLIYFQGNSAPDKSGLPSDRFSAERTGGSVSTLTIQRTQQEDSAVYLCASGDRVDTGNTIYFGEGSWLTVV.

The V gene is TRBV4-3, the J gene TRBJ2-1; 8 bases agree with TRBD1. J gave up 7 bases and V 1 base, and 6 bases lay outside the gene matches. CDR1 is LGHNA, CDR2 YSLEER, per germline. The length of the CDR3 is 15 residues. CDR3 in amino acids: CASSQGGQGRNEQFF. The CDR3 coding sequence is TGCGCCAGCAGCCAAGGTGGACAGGGTAGGAATGAGCAGTTCTTC.

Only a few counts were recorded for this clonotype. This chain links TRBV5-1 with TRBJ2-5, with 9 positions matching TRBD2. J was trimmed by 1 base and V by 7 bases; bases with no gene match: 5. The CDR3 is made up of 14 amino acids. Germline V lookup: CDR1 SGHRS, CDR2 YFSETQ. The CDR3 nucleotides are TGCGCCAGCGGTAGCGGGAGACTCCAAGAGACCCAGTACTTC. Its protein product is CASGSGRLQETQYF.

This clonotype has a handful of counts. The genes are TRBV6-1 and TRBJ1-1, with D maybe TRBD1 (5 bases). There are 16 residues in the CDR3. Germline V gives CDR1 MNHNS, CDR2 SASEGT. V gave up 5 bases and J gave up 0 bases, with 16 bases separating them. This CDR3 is CASSPARGPLNTEAFF. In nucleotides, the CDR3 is TGTGCCAGCAGTCCGGCAAGGGGCCCTTTGAACACTGAAGCTTTCTTT.

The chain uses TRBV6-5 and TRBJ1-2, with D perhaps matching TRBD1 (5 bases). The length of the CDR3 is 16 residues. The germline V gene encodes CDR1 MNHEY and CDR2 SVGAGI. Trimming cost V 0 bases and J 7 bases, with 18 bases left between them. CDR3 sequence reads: CASSYSGGPAGGGYTF. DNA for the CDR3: TGTGCCAGCAGTTACTCTGGTGGGCCGGCTGGGGGTGGCTACACCTTC.

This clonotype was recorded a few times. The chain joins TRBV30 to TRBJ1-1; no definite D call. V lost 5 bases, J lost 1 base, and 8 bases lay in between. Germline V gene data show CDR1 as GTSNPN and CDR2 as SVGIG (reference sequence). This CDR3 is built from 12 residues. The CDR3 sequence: CAWRTENTEAFF. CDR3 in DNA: TGTGCCTGGCGGACTGAGAACACTGAAGCTTTCTTT.

The CDR3 protein is CASSSPRTRSYNEQFF. DNA for the CDR3: TGTGCCAGCAGCTCCCCCCGGACGAGATCCTACAATGAGCAGTTCTTC. The J gene is TRBJ2-1, the V gene TRBV7-3; no definite D call. The CDR3 consists of 16 residues. With 4 bases removed from V and 1 base from J, the gap between germline ends came to 14 bases. Germline values: CDR1 SGHTA, CDR2 FQGTGA.

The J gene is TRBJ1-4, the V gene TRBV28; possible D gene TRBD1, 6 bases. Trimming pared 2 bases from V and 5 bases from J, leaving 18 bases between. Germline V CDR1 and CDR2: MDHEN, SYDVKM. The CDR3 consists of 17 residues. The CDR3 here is CASSLIVLPTGNEKLFF. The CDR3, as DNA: TGTGCCAGCAGTTTAATAGTTTTACCCACAGGGAATGAAAAACTGTTTTTT.